This TCR beta chain was profiled in a study of cytomegalovirus exposure and HLA in healthy donors. A multiplex PCR was run with 60 Vbeta primers and 13 Jbeta primers. Only in-frame clones appear in the TCRdb table, and some are missing; sequencing was by immunoSEQ multiplex PCR. Here the sample table reports 90,000 to 150,000 clones. This CDR3 region has 16 residues. V lost 6 bases, J lost 2 bases, and 12 bases stayed unmatched. Germline CDR1 reads KGHSH; CDR2 reads LQKENI. The sequence came from a man younger than 30 in good health and CMV-seronegative. The chain joins TRBV18 to TRBJ2-7; 8 bases fit TRBD1. The sample was PBMCs. The CDR3 sequence: CASSPIRDRLAYEQYF. The CDR3 DNA is TGTGCCAGCTCTCCAATCCGGGACAGGCTAGCCTACGAGCAGTACTTC.